This entry features one T cell receptor (beta chain) sequence. Antigen: not known. These data belong to a study of OX40 agonist ivuxolimab in advanced cancers. With 3 bases removed from V and 8 bases from J, the gap between germline ends came to 13 bases. Germline loops: CDR1 MNHEY, CDR2 SMNVEV (reference sequence). The CDR3 is 13 amino acids. General study findings and limits: Some nonresponders additionally presented with little normalized T-cell clonal expansion.

Clones were read by immunoSEQ multiplex PCR, and TCRdb kept only the in-frame ones, dropping some. The sample has approximately 39,000 clones, 88% seen once. V is TRBV27 and J is TRBJ1-2; no reliable D call. Sample: CD4+ or CD8+ T cells sorted from blood, taken in a trial of the OX40 agonist ivuxolimab. The receptor was derived from an adult with an advanced solid tumor such as melanoma, head and neck, liver or kidney cancer. Here the CDR3 reads CASSFKDFGGYTF. The CDR3, as DNA: TGTGCCAGCAGTTTTAAGGATTTTGGGGGCTACACCTTC.